The 7 T cell receptor beta chains below come from one sample, sequenced in a study of vaccination and CD4 T cells after COVID-19. Antigen specificity for these receptors is unknown. Cultured CD4+ T cell DNA underwent sequencing with the Oncomine TCR Beta short-read assay. MiXCR was run by TCRdb on the PCR reads, yielding one entry per CDR3 protein. The sample consists of 20,000 to 25,000 distinct CDR3 sequences, 60% of them appearing once. Described treatment: roughly 10-day PBMC culture with coronavirus spike peptide pools or control peptides (ViraFEST assay). This specimen was CD4+ T cells from blood, cultured in vitro, taken after SARS-CoV-2 vaccination. The receptors stem from a human donor who received a COVID-19 vaccine.

J is TRBJ2-3 and V is TRBV5-5; no firm D call. Germline lookup yields CDR1 SGHKS and CDR2 YYEKEE (reference sequence). This CDR3 region has 14 residues. The ends were cut back, 2 bases at V and 2 bases at J, with 9 bases in the middle. The chain's CDR3 is CASSLGKPTDTQYF. The CDR3 DNA is TGTGCCAGCAGCTTAGGAAAACCCACAGATACGCAGTATTTT.

A few counts support this clonotype. This chain joins TRBV15 and TRBJ1-1; no clear D gene. The CDR3 extends over 13 amino acids. The V and J ends lost 1 base and 6 bases respectively, with 9 bases between them. CDR1 and CDR2 (germline): LNHNV, YYDKDF (reference sequence). CDR3 in amino acids: CATSRGVASEAFF. CDR3 sequence (DNA): TGTGCCACCAGCAGAGGGGTCGCCTCTGAAGCTTTCTTT.

The V call is TRBV30, the J call TRBJ1-1, with TRBD1 identical over 7 bases. The germline V gene encodes CDR1 GTSNPN and CDR2 SVGIG (reference sequence). V gave up 1 base and J gave up 1 base; unmatched junction bases: 3. CDR3 length: 14 amino acids. The CDR3 DNA sequence: TGTGCCTGGAGTGCCCGGGACAGGAACACTGAAGCTTTCTTT. Translating gives CAWSARDRNTEAFF.

The chain uses TRBV12-3 or TRBV12-4 and TRBJ1-1; no clear D. V was cut by 3 bases and J by 2 bases, with 7 bases left in between. CDR3 length: 13 residues. As DNA, the CDR3 is TGTGCCAGCAGTTTTTCGGCAAACACTGAAGCTTTCTTT. It translates to CASSFSANTEAFF.

There are a few counts of this clonotype. The chain combines TRBV2 with TRBJ1-5; possible D gene TRBD1, 5 bases. Trimming shortened V by 8 bases and J by 3 bases, and 8 bases separated the two germline ends. The CDR3 has 12 amino acids. Germline V gene sequence: CDR1 SNHLY, CDR2 FYNNEI. In DNA, the CDR3 is TGTGCCAGCCGGGACCTCAATCAGCCCCAGCATTTT. Its protein is CASRDLNQPQHF.

J is TRBJ2-7 and V is TRBV24-1; TRBD1 matches 8 bases. In germline, CDR1 is KGHDR, CDR2 SFDVKD. V lost 4 bases, J lost 2 bases, and 6 bases stayed unmatched. This CDR3 region has 15 residues. Written as DNA, the CDR3 is TGTGCCACCAGTGACGATAACAGGGGGACCTACGAGCAGTACTTC. The encoded protein is CATSDDNRGTYEQYF.

The gene calls are TRBV25-1 and TRBJ2-4; D is unclear. Trimming shortened V by 3 bases and J by 6 bases, and 12 bases separated the two germline ends. CDR1 and CDR2 (germline): MGHDK, SYGVNS. CDR3 length: 14 residues. The CDR3 sequence is CASSDPGPLNIQYF. CDR3 bases: TGTGCCAGCAGTGACCCCGGGCCGTTAAACATTCAGTACTTC.